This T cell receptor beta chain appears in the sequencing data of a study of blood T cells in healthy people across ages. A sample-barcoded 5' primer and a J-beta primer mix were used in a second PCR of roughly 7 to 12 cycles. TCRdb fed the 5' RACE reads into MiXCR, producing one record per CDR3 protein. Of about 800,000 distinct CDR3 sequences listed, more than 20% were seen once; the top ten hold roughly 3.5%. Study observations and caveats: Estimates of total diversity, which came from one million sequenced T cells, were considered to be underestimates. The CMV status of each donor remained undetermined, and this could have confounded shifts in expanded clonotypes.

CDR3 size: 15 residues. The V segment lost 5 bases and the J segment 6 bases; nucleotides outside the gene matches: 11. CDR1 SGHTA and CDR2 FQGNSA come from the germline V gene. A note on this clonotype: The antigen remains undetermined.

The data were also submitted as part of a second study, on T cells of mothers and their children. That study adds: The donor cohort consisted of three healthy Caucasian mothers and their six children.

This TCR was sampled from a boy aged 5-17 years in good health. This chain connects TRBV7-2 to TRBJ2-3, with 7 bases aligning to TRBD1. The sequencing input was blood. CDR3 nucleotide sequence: TGTGCCAGCAGCCCACAGGGGATAAGGGCTGATACGCAGTATTTT. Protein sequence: CASSPQGIRADTQYF.